This T cell receptor (beta chain) was found in a study of shared clonotypes between healthy human individuals. Study-level findings and limits: Clonotypes shared by all four sorted-subset donors had higher generation probabilities than non-shared clonotypes. Naive subsets generally exceeded memory subsets in estimated richness.

The naive CD8 subset, CD45RO-negative cells positively selected for CCR7, excluded terminally differentiated effector memory CD45RA+ cells. The donor population consisted of healthy HIV-negative adults with no recent acute infections or vaccinations. Within Nashville, Tennessee resided all donors, each a Caucasian adult. The assay was immunoSEQ multiplex PCR, and TCRdb's table has in-frame clones only and misses some. The sample contains about 2 million clones, around 96% of which appear only once. This clone was observed once. Its antigen is still unknown. V shed 7 bases and J shed 5 bases, with 11 bases lying between them. This CDR3 contains 13 residues. Germline values: CDR1 PRHDT, CDR2 FYEKMQ (reference sequence).

The material sequenced was naive CD8+ T cells sorted from blood. The V call is TRBV13, the J call TRBJ2-2; no reliable D call. The receptor was derived from a man aged 18-30 years in good health. CDR3 loop: CASNTAGTGELFF. For the CDR3, the DNA is TGTGCCAGCAACACCGCCGGAACCGGGGAGCTGTTTTTT.